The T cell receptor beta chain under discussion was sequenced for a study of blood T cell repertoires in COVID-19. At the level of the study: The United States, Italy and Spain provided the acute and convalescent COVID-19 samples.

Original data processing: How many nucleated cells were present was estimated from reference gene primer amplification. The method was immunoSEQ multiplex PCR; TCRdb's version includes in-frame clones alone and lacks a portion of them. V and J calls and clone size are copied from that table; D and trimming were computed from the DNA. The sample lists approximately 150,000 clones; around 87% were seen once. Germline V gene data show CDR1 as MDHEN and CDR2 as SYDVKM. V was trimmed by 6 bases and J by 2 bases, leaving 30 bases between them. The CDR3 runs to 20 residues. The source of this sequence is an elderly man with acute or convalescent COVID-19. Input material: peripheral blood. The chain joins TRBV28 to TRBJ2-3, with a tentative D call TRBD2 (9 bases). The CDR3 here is CASRPTGTGPTSGLTDTQYF. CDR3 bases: TGTGCCAGCAGACCTACCGGGACAGGACCAACTAGCGGGCTCACAGATACGCAGTATTTT.